Listed below are T cell receptor beta chains from one sample, sequenced in a study of T cells in Graves' hyperthyroidism and ophthalmopathy. MiXCR, run by TCRdb on the multiplex PCR reads, gives a single entry per CDR3 protein. The data contain about 290,000 distinct CDR3 sequences, 13% of them singletons. Sequenced: blood. The receptor source for this set is a woman in her twenties or thirties with Graves' hyperthyroidism that later progressed to Graves' ophthalmopathy. Both conserved end residues are part of each CDR3. A D gene is named only where the DNA matches it firmly. A clone size is listed for some rows: how often the clone was seen (once, few, many), or a class if it is expanded.

TRBD1 | TRBJ2-7 | many | TRBV7-3 | TGTGCCAGCAGCTCACACAGGGGTGGATACTACGAGCAGTACTTC | CASSSHRGGYYEQYF
TRBD2 | TRBJ2-1 | NA | TRBV7-2 | TGTGCCAGCAGCCAGGGCGGGGGGGCCGGCAATGAGCAGTTCTTC | CASSQGGGAGNEQFF
NA | TRBJ2-7 | many | TRBV20-1 | TGCAGTGCCCCGGGACTGGCAACCTACGAGCAGTACTTC | CSAPGLATYEQYF
NA | TRBJ2-7 | many | TRBV4-2 | TGTGCCAGCAGCCAAGGGCGGGCCTACGAGCAGTACTTC | CASSQGRAYEQYF
TRBD1 | TRBJ1-2 | NA | TRBV27 | TGTGCCAGCGGTCCAGGGACAGGACTTAACTATGGCTACACCTTC | CASGPGTGLNYGYTF
NA | TRBJ2-1 | many | TRBV28 | TGTGCCAGCAGTTTATTGGAGCGGGAGCAGTTCTTC | CASSLLEREQFF
NA | TRBJ2-3 | NA | TRBV6-1 | TGTGCCAGCATGGGATCTGGGGTAGATACGCAGTATTTT | CASMGSGVDTQYF
NA | TRBJ2-7 | once | TRBV15 | TGTGCCACCAGCCGTGGGACCAGCGCCTACGAGCAGTACTTC | CATSRGTSAYEQYF
TRBD2 | TRBJ2-7 | NA | TRBV5-4 | TGTGCCAGCCCGTCCTGGGGGGGTTCCGAGCAGTACTTC | CASPSWGGSEQYF
NA | TRBJ2-3 | many | TRBV7-3 | TGTGCCAGCAGCCTACAGGGTGGGTTCACAGATACGCAGTATTTT | CASSLQGGFTDTQYF
TRBD2 | TRBJ2-1 | few | TRBV20-1 | TGCAGTGCTGCTACCGGGACTAGCGGGAATCAACGGTTCTTC | CSAATGTSGNQRFF
TRBD1 | TRBJ2-7 | few | TRBV27 | TGTGCCAGCAGACGCCGCCGGGACAGGGGGCACTCCTACGAGCAGTACTTC | CASRRRRDRGHSYEQYF